The text below deals with one T cell receptor beta chain. The V gene end was trimmed by 4 bases and the J gene end by 4 bases; junction bases not matched to a gene: 2. There are 13 residues in the CDR3. Looked up from germline, CDR1 is SGHRS and CDR2 is YFSETQ. The data derive from a study of cytomegalovirus exposure and HLA in healthy donors. The PCR made use of 60 Vbeta and 13 Jbeta primers. Some clones are missing from TCRdb's copy, which holds only in-frame ones; the method was immunoSEQ multiplex PCR. The table includes tens of thousands of clones, 75% to 80% detected once. The clonotype originates from a young man in good health and CMV-seronegative. The chain has TRBV5-1 and TRBJ1-5; 7 bases agree with TRBD1. Sequenced: PBMCs. Here the CDR3 DNA reads TGCGCCAGCAGCCGGGACAGAAATCAGCCCCAGCATTTT. This gives the protein CASSRDRNQPQHF.